Given below is one T cell receptor beta chain in context. CDR3 size: 11 residues. CDR1 is SGHVS and CDR2 is FQNEAQ in the germline V gene. The ends were cut back, 5 bases at V and 11 bases at J, with 12 bases in the middle. Each sample yielded at least 6.5 million isolated PBMCs. The sample belongs to a study of blood T cells in healthy people across ages. With a J-beta primer mix and a sample-barcoded 5' primer, a second PCR ran about 7 to 12 cycles. TCRdb recomputed calls from the 5' RACE reads with MiXCR, one row per CDR3 protein. The sample shows about a million distinct CDR3 sequences, roughly 48% of them seen only once.

The chain is built from TRBV7-8 and TRBJ1-1; D unresolved. The specimen sequenced was blood. The clonotype originates from a man aged 25-45 years in good health. CDR3: CASSQTIDAFF. The CDR3 DNA is TGTGCCAGCAGCCAAACCATTGACGCTTTCTTT.